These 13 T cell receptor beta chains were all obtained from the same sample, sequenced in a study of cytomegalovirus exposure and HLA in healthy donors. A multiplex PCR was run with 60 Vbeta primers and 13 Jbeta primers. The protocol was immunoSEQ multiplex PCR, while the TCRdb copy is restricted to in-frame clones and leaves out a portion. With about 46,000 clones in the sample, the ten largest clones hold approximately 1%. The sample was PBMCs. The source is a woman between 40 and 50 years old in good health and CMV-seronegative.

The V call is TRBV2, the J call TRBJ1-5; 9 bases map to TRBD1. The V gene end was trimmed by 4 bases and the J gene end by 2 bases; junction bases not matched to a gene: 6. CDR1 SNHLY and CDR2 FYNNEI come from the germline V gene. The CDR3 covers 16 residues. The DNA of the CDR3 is TGTGCCAGCAGTGTACAGGGGGCTCTAGGCAATCAGCCCCAGCATTTT. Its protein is CASSVQGALGNQPQHF.

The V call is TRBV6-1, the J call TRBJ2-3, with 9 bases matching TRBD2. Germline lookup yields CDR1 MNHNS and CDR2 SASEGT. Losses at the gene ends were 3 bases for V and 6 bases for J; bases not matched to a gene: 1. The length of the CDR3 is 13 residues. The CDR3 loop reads CASSDSGGDTQYF. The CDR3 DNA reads TGTGCCAGCAGTGACAGCGGGGGGGATACGCAGTATTTT.

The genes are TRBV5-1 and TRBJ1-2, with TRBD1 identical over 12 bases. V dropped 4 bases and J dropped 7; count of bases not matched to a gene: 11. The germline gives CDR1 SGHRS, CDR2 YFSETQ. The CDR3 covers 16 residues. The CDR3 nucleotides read TGCGCCAGCAGCCCCGGAGGGACAGGGGGCGATCGTGGCTACACCTTC. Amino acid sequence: CASSPGGTGGDRGYTF.

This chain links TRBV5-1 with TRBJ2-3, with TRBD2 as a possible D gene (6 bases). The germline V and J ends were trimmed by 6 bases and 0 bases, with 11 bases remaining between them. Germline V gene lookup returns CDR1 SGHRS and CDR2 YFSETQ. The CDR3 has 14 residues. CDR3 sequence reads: CASTAGSSTDTQYF. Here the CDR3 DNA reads TGCGCCAGCACGGCGGGGTCTAGCACAGATACGCAGTATTTT.

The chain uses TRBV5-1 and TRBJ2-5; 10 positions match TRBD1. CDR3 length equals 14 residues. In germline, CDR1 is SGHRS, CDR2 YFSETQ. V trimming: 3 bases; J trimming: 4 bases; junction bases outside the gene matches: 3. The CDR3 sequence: CASSWTGGRETQYF. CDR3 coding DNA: TGCGCCAGCAGCTGGACAGGGGGGAGAGAGACCCAGTACTTC.

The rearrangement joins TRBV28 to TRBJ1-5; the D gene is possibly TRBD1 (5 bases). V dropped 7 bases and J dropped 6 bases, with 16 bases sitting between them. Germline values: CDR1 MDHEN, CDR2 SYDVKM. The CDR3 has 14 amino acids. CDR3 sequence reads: CASTWGGLSQPQHF. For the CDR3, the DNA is TGTGCCAGCACCTGGGGGGGGTTAAGTCAGCCCCAGCATTTT.

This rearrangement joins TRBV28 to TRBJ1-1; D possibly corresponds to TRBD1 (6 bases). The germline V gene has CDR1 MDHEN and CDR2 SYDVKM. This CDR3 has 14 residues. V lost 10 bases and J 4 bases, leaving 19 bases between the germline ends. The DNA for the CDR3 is TGTGCCAACAGACTACAGGGCAGAAGCACTGAAGCTTTCTTT. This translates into CANRLQGRSTEAFF.

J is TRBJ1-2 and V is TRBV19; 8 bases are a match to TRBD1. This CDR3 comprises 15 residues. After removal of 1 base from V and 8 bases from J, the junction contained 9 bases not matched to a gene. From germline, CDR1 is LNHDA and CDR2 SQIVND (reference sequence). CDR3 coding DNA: TGTGCCAGTAGTATAGTAGGGACAGGAGGTTTGGGCTACACCTTC. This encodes CASSIVGTGGLGYTF.

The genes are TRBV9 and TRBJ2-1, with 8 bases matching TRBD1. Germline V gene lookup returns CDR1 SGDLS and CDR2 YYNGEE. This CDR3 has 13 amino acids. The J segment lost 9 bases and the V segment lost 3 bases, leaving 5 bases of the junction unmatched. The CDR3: CASSAYRGSEQFF. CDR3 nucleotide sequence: TGTGCCAGCAGCGCCTACAGGGGGAGTGAGCAGTTCTTC.

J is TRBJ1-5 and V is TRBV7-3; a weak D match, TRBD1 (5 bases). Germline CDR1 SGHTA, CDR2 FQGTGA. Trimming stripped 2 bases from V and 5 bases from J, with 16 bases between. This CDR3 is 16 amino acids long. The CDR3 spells CASSLHWTRDHQPQHF. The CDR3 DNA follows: TGTGCCAGCAGCTTACACTGGACACGCGACCATCAGCCCCAGCATTTT.

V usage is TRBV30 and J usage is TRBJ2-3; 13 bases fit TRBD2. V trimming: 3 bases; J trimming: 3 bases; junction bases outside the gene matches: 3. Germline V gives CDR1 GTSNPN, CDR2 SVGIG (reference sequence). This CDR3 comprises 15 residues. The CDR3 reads CAWSPLAGGTDTQYF. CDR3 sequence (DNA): TGTGCCTGGAGCCCACTAGCGGGAGGGACAGATACGCAGTATTTT.

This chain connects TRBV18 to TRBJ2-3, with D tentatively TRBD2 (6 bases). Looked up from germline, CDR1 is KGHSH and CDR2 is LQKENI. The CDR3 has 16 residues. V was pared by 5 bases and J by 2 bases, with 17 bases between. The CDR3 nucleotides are TGTGCCAGCTCAGCAGACGGAGGGCGAGTCACAGATACGCAGTATTTT. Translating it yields CASSADGGRVTDTQYF.

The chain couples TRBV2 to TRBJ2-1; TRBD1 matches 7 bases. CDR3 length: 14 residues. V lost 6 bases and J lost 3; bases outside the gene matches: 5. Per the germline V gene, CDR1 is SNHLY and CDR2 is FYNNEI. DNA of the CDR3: TGTGCCAGCAGGGGGACAGAACTCTACAATGAGCAGTTCTTC. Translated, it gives CASRGTELYNEQFF.